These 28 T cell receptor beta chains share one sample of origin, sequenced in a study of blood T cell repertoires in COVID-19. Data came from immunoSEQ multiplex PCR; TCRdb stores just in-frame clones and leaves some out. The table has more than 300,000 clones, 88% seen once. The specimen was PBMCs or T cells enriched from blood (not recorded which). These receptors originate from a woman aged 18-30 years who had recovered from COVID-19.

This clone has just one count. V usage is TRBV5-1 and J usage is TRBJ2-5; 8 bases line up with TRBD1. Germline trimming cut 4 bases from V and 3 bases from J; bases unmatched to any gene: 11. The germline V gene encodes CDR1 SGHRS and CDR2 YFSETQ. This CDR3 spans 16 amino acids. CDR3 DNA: TGCGCCAGCAGCCCGGGTGAGGGACAGGCTAAAGAGACCCAGTACTTC. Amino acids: CASSPGEGQAKETQYF.

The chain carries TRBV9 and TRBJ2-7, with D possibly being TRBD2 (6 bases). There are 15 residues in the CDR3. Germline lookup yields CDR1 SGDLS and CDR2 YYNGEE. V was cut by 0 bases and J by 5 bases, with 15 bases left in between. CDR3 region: CASSVAVGGIHEQYF. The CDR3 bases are TGTGCCAGCAGCGTAGCTGTTGGAGGGATCCACGAGCAGTACTTC.

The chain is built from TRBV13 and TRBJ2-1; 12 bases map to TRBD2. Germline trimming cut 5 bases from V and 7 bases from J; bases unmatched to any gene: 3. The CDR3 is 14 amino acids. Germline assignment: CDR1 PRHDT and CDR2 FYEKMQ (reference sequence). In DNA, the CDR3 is TGTGCCAGCAGCGTGACTAGCGGGGGTAATGAGCAGTTCTTC. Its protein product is CASSVTSGGNEQFF.

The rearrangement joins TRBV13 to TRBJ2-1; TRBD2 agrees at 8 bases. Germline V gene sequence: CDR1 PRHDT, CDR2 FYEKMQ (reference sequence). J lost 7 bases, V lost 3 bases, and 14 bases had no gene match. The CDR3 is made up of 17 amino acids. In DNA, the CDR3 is TGTGCCAGCAGCTTTAAGGGACTAGTGGCGACTACAAATGAGCAGTTCTTC. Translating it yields CASSFKGLVATTNEQFF.

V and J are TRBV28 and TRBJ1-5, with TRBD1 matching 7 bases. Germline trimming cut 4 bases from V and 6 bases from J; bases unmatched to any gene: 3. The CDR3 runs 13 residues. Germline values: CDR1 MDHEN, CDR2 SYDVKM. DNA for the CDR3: TGTGCCAGCAGTTCGACAGGGATTCAGCCCCAGCATTTT. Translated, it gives CASSSTGIQPQHF.

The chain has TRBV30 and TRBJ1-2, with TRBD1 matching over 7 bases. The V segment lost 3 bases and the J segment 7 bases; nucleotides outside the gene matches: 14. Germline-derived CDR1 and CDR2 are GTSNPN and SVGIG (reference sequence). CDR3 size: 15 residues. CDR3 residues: CAWSIPGQGDPGYTF. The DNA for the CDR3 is TGTGCCTGGAGCATCCCGGGGCAGGGGGATCCTGGCTACACCTTC.

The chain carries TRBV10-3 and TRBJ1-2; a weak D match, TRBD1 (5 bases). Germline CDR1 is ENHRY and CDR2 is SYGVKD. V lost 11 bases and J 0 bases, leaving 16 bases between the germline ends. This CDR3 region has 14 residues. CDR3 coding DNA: TGTGCCGCCCGGGGGGACTCAACTAACTATGGCTACACCTTC. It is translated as CAARGDSTNYGYTF.

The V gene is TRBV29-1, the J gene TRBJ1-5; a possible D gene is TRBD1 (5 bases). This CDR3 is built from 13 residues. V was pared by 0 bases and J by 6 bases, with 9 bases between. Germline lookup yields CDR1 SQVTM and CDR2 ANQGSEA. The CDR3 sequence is CSVEDGGAQPQHF. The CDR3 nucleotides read TGCAGCGTTGAAGATGGTGGGGCTCAGCCCCAGCATTTT.

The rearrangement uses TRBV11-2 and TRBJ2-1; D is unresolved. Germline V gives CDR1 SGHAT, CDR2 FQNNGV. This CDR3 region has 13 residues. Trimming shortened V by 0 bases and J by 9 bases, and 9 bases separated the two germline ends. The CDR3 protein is CASSLDREVEQFF. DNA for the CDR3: TGTGCCAGCAGCTTAGATCGAGAAGTTGAGCAGTTCTTC.

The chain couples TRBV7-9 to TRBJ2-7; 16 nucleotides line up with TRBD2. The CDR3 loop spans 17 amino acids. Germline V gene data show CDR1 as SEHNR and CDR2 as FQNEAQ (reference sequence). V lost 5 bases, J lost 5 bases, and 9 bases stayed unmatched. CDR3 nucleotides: TGTGCCAGCAGCCCGGGACTAGCGGGGGGGCCCGTTAACGAGCAGTACTTC. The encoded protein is CASSPGLAGGPVNEQYF.

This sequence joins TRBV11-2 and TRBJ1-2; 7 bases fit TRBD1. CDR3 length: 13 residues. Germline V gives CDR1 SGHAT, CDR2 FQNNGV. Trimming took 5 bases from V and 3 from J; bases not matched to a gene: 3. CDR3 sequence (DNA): TGTGCCAGCAGCCGGACAGGCCACTATGGCTACACCTTC. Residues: CASSRTGHYGYTF. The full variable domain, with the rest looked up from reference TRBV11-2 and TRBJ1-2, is EAGVAQSPRYKIIEKRQSVAFWCNPISGHATLYWYQQILGQGPKLLIQFQNNGVVDDSQLPKDRFSAERLKGVDSTLKIQPAKLEDSAVYLCASSRTGHYGYTFGSGTRLTVV.

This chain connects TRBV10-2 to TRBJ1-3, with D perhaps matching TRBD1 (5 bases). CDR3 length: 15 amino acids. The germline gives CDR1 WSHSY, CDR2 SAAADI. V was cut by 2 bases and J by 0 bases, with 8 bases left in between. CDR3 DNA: TGCGCCAGCAGTGAGGGACACCCCTCTGGAAACACCATATATTTT. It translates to CASSEGHPSGNTIYF.

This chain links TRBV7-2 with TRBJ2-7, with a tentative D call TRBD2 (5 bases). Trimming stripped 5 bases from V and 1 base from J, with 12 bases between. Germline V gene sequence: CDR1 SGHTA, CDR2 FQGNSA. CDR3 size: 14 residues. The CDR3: CASSPGITSYEQYF. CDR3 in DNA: TGTGCCAGCAGCCCCGGGATCACATCCTACGAGCAGTACTTC.

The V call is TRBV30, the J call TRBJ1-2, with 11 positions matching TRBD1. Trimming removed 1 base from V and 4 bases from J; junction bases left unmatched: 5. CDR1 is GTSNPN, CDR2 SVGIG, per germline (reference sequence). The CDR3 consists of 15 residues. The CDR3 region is CAWSAGQGAFYGYTF. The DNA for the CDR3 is TGTGCCTGGAGTGCTGGACAGGGGGCCTTCTATGGCTACACCTTC.

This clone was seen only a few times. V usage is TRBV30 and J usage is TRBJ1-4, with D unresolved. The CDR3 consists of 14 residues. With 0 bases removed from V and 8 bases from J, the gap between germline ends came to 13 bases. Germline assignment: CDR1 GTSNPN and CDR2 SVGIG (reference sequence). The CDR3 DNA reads TGTGCCTGGAGTGTAGGCTCTTTCGGGGAAAAACTGTTTTTT. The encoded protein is CAWSVGSFGEKLFF.

CDR3 in amino acids: CASSSPLAGFSYEQYF. DNA of the CDR3: TGTGCCAGCAGCTCCCCGCTAGCGGGGTTCTCCTACGAGCAGTACTTC. This chain joins TRBV11-2 and TRBJ2-7; TRBD2 aligns across 9 bases. The CDR3 is 16 residues long. With V trimmed by 4 bases and J by 0 bases, 7 bases remained unmatched. From germline, CDR1 is SGHAT and CDR2 FQNNGV.

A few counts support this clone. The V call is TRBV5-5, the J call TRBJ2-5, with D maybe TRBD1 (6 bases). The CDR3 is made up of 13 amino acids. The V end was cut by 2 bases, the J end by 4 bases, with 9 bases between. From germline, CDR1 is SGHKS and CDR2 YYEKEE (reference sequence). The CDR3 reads CASSFSDRETQYF. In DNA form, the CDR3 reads TGTGCCAGCAGCTTTTCGGACAGAGAGACCCAGTACTTC.

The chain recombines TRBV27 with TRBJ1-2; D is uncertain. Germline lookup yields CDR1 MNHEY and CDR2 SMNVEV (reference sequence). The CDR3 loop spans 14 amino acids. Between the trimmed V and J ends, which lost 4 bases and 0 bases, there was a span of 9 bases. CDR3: CASSSRGSNYGYTF. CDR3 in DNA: TGTGCCAGCAGTTCGCGGGGTTCTAACTATGGCTACACCTTC.

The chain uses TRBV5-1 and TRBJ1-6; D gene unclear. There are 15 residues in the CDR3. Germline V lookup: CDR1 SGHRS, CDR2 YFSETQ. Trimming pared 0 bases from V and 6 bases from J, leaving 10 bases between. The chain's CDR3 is CASSLDASGNSPLHF. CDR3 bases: TGCGCCAGCAGCTTGGACGCGTCTGGTAATTCACCCCTCCACTTT.

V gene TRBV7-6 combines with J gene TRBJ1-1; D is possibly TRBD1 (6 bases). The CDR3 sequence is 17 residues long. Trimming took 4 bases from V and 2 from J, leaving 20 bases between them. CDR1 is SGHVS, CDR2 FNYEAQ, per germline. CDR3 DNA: TGTGCCAGCAGCTGGCTCAATATAGGACAGACTAACACTGAAGCTTTCTTT. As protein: CASSWLNIGQTNTEAFF.

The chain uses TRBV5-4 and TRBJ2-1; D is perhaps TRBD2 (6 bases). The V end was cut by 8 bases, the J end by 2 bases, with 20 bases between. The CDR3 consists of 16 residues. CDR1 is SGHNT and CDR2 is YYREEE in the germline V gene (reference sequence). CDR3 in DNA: TGTGCCAGTACCCGATTTAGCGGCGAGACCTACAATGAGCAGTTCTTC. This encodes CASTRFSGETYNEQFF.

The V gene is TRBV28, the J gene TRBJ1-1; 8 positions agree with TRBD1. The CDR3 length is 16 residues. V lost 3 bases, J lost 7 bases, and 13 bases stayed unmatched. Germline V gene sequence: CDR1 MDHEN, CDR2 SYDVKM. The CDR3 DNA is TGTGCCAGCAGTTTGTCGACCCAGGGGGCCGGTGGTGAAGCTTTCTTT. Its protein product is CASSLSTQGAGGEAFF.

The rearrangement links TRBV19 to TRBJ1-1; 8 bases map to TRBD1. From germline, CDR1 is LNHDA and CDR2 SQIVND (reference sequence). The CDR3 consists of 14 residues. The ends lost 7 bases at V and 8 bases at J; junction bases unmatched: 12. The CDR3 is CASTSTGTGPEAFF. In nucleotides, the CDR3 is TGTGCCAGTACCTCAACCGGGACAGGACCCGAAGCTTTCTTT.

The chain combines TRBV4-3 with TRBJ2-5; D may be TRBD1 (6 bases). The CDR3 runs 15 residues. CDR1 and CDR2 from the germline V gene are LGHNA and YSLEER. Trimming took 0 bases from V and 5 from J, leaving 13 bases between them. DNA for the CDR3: TGCGCCAGCAGCCAAGAGGTGGGGGCCTGGGAGACCCAGTACTTC. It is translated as CASSQEVGAWETQYF.

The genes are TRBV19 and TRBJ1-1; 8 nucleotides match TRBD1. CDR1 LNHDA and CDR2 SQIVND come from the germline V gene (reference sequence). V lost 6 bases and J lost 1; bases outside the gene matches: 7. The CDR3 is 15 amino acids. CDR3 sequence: CASRDPGQENTEAFF. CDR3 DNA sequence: TGTGCCAGTAGGGATCCGGGACAGGAGAACACTGAAGCTTTCTTT.

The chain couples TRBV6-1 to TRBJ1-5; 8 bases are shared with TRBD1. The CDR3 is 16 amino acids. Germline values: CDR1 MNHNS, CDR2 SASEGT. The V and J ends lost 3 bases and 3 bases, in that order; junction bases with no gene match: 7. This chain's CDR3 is CASSEQGASANQPQHF. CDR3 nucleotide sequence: TGTGCCAGCAGTGAGCAGGGGGCTAGTGCCAATCAGCCCCAGCATTTT.

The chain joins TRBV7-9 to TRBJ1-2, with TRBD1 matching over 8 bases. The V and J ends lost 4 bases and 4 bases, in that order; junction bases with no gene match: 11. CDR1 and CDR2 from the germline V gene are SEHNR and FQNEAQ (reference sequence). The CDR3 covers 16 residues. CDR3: CASSSTKSGGFYGYTF. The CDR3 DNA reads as TGTGCCAGCAGCTCCACGAAATCAGGGGGCTTCTATGGCTACACCTTC.

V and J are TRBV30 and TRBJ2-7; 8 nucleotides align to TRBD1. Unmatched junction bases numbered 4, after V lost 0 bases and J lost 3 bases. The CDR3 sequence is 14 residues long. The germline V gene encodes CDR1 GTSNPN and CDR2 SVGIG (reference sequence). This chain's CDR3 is CAWSVGTGDYEQYF. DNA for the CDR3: TGTGCCTGGAGTGTCGGGACAGGTGACTACGAGCAGTACTTC.